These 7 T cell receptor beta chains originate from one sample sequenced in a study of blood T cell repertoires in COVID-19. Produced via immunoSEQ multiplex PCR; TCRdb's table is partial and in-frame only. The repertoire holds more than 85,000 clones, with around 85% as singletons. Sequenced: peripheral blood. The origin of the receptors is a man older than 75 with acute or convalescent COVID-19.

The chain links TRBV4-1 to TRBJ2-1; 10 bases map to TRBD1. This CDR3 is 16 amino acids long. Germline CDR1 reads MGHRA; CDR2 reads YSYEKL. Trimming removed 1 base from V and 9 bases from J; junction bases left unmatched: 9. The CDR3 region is CASSQAPGTGVGEQFF. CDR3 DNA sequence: TGCGCCAGCAGCCAAGCCCCGGGGACAGGGGTTGGTGAGCAGTTCTTC.

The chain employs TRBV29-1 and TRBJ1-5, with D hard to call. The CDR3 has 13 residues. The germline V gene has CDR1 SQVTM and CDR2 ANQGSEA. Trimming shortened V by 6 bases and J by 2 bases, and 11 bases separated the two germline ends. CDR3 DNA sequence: TGCAGCGTGCCGGGAATGGGCAATCAGCCCCAGCATTTT. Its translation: CSVPGMGNQPQHF.

The CDR3 region is CASSLIQGHEQYF. CDR3 in DNA: TGCGCCAGCAGCTTGATACAGGGCCACGAGCAGTACTTC. The chain links TRBV5-1 to TRBJ2-7; D is possibly TRBD1 (6 bases). Germline lookup yields CDR1 SGHRS and CDR2 YFSETQ. This CDR3 is 13 amino acids long. The V gene lost 1 base and the J gene lost 5 bases, with 10 bases spanning the gap.

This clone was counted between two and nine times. This CDR3 reads CASSIGQGAVTNEKLFF. The DNA of the CDR3 is TGTGCCAGTAGTATCGGACAGGGGGCCGTAACTAATGAAAAACTGTTTTTT. The V gene is TRBV19, the J gene TRBJ1-4; 11 nucleotides match TRBD1. The CDR3 covers 17 residues. V dropped 3 bases and J dropped 1; count of bases not matched to a gene: 4. The V gene's germline CDR1 is LNHDA and CDR2 SQIVND (reference sequence).

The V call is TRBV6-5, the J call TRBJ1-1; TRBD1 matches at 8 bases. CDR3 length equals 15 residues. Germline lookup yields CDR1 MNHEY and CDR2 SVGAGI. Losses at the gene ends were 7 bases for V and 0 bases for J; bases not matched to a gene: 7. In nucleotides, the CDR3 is TGTGCCAGCACTCAGGGACAGGTGATGAACACTGAAGCTTTCTTT. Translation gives CASTQGQVMNTEAFF.

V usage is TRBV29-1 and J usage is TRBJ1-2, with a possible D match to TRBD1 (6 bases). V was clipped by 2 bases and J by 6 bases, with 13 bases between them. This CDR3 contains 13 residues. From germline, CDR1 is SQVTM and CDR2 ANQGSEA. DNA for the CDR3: TGCAGCGTTGAACGCGCAGGGGAAGATGGCTACACCTTC. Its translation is CSVERAGEDGYTF.

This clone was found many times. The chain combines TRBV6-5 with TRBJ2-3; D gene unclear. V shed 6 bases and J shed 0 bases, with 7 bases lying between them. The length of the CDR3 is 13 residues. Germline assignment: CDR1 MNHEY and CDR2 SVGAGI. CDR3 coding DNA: TGTGCCAGCAGCCTACAGAGCACAGATACGCAGTATTTT. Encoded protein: CASSLQSTDTQYF.